The rows below give T cell receptor beta chains drawn from one sample of a study of blood T cell repertoires in COVID-19. Measured with immunoSEQ multiplex PCR; TCRdb has only the in-frame clones, and not every one. Seen here are more than 95,000 clones, roughly 82% observed once, and the top ten hold over 4.5%. Specimen: peripheral blood. The receptors come from a human donor in a cohort sampled during active COVID-19. Both conserved end residues are part of each CDR3. The order of the fields is J gene, D gene, clone size, V gene, CDR3 DNA, CDR3 protein. D genes are given only for firm matches. Size tells how often a clone was seen (once, few, many) or the class of an expanded clone, and some rows leave it out.

TRBJ2-1 | NA | NA | TRBV5-1 | TGCGCCAGCAGCCCTCCGGGTCCAACCGATGAGCAGTTCTTC | CASSPPGPTDEQFF
TRBJ2-7 | NA | NA | TRBV15 | TGTGCCACCAGCAGAACAGGGTTTCGGGGCGAGCAGTACTTC | CATSRTGFRGEQYF
TRBJ1-2 | NA | NA | TRBV20-1 | TGCAGTGCTAGCCAGCGGGGCTACACCTTC | CSASQRGYTF
TRBJ2-7 | TRBD1 | NA | TRBV19 | TGTGCCAGTAGCGGGACAGGGGTTGCTCACGAGCAGTACTTC | CASSGTGVAHEQYF
TRBJ2-7 | NA | NA | TRBV9 | TGTGCCAGCAGCGTATCGGAGACCTACGAGCAGTACTTC | CASSVSETYEQYF
TRBJ2-4 | TRBD1 | NA | TRBV11-2 | TGTGCCAGCAGCTTAGGAGAAACAGGGGGTCGAGCCAAAAACATTCAGTACTTC | CASSLGETGGRAKNIQYF
TRBJ1-5 | NA | NA | TRBV6-5 | TGTGCCAGCAGTTACTACTCGAGGGGGAGCAATCAGCCCCAGCATTTT | CASSYYSRGSNQPQHF
TRBJ2-7 | TRBD1 | NA | TRBV28 | TGTGCCAGCAGAAAAACCGGGACAGGGAGAAACGAGCAGTACTTC | CASRKTGTGRNEQYF
TRBJ2-1 | NA | once | TRBV27 | TGTGCCAGCAGTAGCGAATCATGGGACAATGAGCAGTTCTTC | CASSSESWDNEQFF
TRBJ2-1 | TRBD2 | NA | TRBV12-5 | TGTGCTAGTGGTCGAAGAGCGGGAGGATTCCTCAATGAGCAGTTCTTC | CASGRRAGGFLNEQFF